These 2 T cell receptor beta chains originate from one sample sequenced in a study of shared clonotypes between healthy human individuals. The naive CD8 subset, CD45RO-negative cells positively selected for CCR7, excluded terminally differentiated effector memory CD45RA+ cells. Method: immunoSEQ multiplex PCR; TCRdb's copy keeps in-frame clones and lacks some. The table includes around 2,000,000 clones, about 95% detected once. Sequencing used naive CD8+ T cells sorted from blood. The source of these receptors is a man aged 18-30 years in good health.

This rearrangement joins TRBV4-3 to TRBJ2-5, with TRBD2 identical over 9 bases. CDR1 is LGHNA and CDR2 is YSLEER in the germline V gene. There are 17 residues in the CDR3. With 0 bases clipped from V and 1 base from J, the junction kept 6 bases outside the gene matches. The CDR3 protein is CASSQDILAGLQETQYF. In DNA, the CDR3 is TGCGCCAGCAGCCAAGATATCCTAGCGGGACTCCAAGAGACCCAGTACTTC.

As regards this clone: This same CDR3 is encoded by further DNA sequences in the sample. This CDR3 reads CASSVDLETQYF. For the CDR3, the DNA is TGTGCCAGCAGCGTAGATCTAGAGACCCAGTACTTC. This sequence joins TRBV9 and TRBJ2-5; D gene ambiguous. V was trimmed by 0 bases and J by 4 bases, leaving 4 bases between them. The CDR3 has 12 residues. Germline loops: CDR1 SGDLS, CDR2 YYNGEE.